A selection of T cell receptor beta chains follows, all from one sample in a study of T cell responses to AZD1222 COVID-19 vaccine. Generated by immunoSEQ multiplex PCR, the TCRdb table keeps only in-frame clones and is missing some. The table shows some 200,000 clones, with about 93% occurring only once. Sequencing was performed on peripheral blood, taken on day 0 of MenACWY control vaccination. The receptors here all came from an adult in good health. The CDR3 runs from the conserved cysteine through the conserved F or W. The size field is filled for only some rows; it gives once, few, many or a size class.

v_gene	len	j_gene	abundance	CDR3aa
TRBV2	15	TRBJ2-2	.	CASTPDLPGGGELFF
TRBV18	19	TRBJ2-1	.	CASSPKSQDIPSSYNEQFF
TRBV4-3	15	TRBJ1-6	.	CASSQDPGVGSPLHF
TRBV19	16	TRBJ2-5	.	CASSVGSRLIQETQYF
TRBV29-1	13	TRBJ1-1	.	CSALTGVDAEAFF
TRBV18	17	TRBJ1-5	.	CASSPTTGVDSNQPQHF
TRBV5-1	14	TRBJ1-1	once	CASSFWGMNTEAFF
TRBV2	13	TRBJ2-7	.	CASTSWGDYEQYF
TRBV7-3	13	TRBJ2-1	.	CASSLGSYNEQFF
TRBV4-1	13	TRBJ1-1	.	CASSQVSRFEAFF
TRBV29-1	14	TRBJ2-3	once	CSSLAGASTDTQYF
TRBV5-5	18	TRBJ1-1	.	CASSSKPPLGEPNTEAFF
TRBV4-2	14	TRBJ2-5	.	CASSQDLLKETQYF
TRBV25-1	14	TRBJ1-3	once	CASSLGGGSNTIYF
TRBV10-2	15	TRBJ1-2	once	CASSETRQGFGGYTF
TRBV3-1/TRBV3-2	21	TRBJ1-3	.	CASSQASAFMTGASSGNTIYF
TRBV5-4	15	TRBJ2-1	.	CASSLTSGGYNEQFF
TRBV4-2	15	TRBJ2-1	few	CASSRSGGLYNEQFF
TRBV2	14	TRBJ1-1	.	CASMRGPPPLGAFF
TRBV19	16	TRBJ2-2	once	CASSTGRRIATGELFF
TRBV4-3	14	TRBJ2-3	.	CASSQLTGFGTQYF
TRBV6-5	14	TRBJ1-2	.	CASSLTGTNYGYTF
TRBV25-1	14	TRBJ1-1	.	CASSQTGVNTEAFF
TRBV19	12	TRBJ1-2	.	CASSRTGYGYTF
TRBV11-1	13	TRBJ1-6	.	CASSLQDYSPLHF
TRBV27	16	TRBJ1-5	.	CASSVLGDRGNQPQHF
TRBV18	15	TRBJ2-1	.	CASSPAGGAYNEQFF
TRBV3-1/TRBV3-2	14	TRBJ1-2	.	CASSPPTGNYGYTF
TRBV29-1	14	TRBJ1-4	.	CSVRGPQGEEKLFF
TRBV6-2/TRBV6-3	14	TRBJ1-6	once	CASSWGQNNSPLHF
TRBV7-2	15	TRBJ2-7	.	CASSLETISSYEQYF
TRBV19	13	TRBJ1-2	.	CASSPRRDYGYTF
TRBV11-2	15	TRBJ1-3	.	CASSRRQGLSNTIYF
TRBV3-1/TRBV3-2	19	TRBJ2-3	.	CASSHRKVRGATRTDTQYF
TRBV19	15	TRBJ1-1	once	CASSIFPTVNTEAFF
TRBV5-1	14	TRBJ1-2	.	CASSTGQGVYGYTF
TRBV3-1/TRBV3-2	15	TRBJ1-3	once	CASSPGKAAGNTIYF
TRBV7-9	15	TRBJ2-1	.	CASSLAVGANNEQFF
TRBV30	8	TRBJ2-2	.	CAHGELFF
TRBV4-1	17	TRBJ1-3	few	CASSQDGTSASGNTIYF
TRBV7-3	12	TRBJ1-2	.	CASSPSGDGYTF
TRBV28	12	TRBJ1-2	.	CASSLGVNGYTF
TRBV7-8	16	TRBJ1-6	.	CASSRAGQARNSPLHF
TRBV18	16	TRBJ1-1	.	CASSLFPRVSNTEAFF
TRBV10-3	15	TRBJ1-2	once	CAISGQGDPMSGYTF
TRBV27	13	TRBJ1-2	.	CASSYRGPGGYTF
TRBV6-5	13	TRBJ1-6	once	CASSQRRESPLHF
TRBV6-5	13	TRBJ1-5	.	CASSLHASQPQHF
TRBV6-6	14	TRBJ1-1	once	CASSSLGGGTEAFF
TRBV28	13	TRBJ2-7	.	CASREQGYDEQYF